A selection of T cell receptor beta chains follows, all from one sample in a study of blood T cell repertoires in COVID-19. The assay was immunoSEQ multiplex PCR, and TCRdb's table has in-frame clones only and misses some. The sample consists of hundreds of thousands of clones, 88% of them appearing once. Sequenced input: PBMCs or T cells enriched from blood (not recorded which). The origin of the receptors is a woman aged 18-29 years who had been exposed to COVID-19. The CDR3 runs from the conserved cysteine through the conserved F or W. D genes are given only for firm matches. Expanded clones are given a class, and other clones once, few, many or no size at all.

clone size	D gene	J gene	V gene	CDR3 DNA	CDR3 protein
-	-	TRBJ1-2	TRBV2	TGTGCCAGCAGTGAAGCCCGACCTAGAGCCAATTATGGCTACACCTTC	CASSEARPRANYGYTF
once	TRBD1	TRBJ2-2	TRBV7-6	TGTGCCAGCAGCCCCGGGACAGGGGTCACCGGGGAGCTGTTTTTT	CASSPGTGVTGELFF
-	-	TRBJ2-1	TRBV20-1	TGCAGTGCTAGACTCTATGAGCAGTTCTTC	CSARLYEQFF
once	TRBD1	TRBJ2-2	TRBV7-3	TGTGCCAGCAGCTTACCCAGGGGGCATACCGGGGAGCTGTTTTTT	CASSLPRGHTGELFF
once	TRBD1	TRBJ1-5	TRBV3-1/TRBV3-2	TGTGCCAGCAGGCCAGACAGGGAACTCCGCAATCAGCCCCAGCATTTT	CASRPDRELRNQPQHF
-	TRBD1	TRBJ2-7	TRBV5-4	TGTGCCAGCAGCTTAGAGGGACAGGGGGCTGGCGAGCAGTACTTC	CASSLEGQGAGEQYF
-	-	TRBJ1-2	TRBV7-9	TGTGCCAGCAGCTCCACAGGGATGGTCTATGGCTACACCTTC	CASSSTGMVYGYTF
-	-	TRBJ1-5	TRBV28	TGTGCCAGCAGTTTAGCCGGGCAGCCCCAGCATTTT	CASSLAGQPQHF
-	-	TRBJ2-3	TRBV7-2	TGTGCCAGCAGCTTGCAGGGAACAGATACGCAGTATTTT	CASSLQGTDTQYF
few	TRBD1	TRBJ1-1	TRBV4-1	TGCGCCAGCAGCCATGGCACAGGGGGCGCGGGTATGAACACTGAAGCTTTCTTT	CASSHGTGGAGMNTEAFF
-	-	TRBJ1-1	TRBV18	TGTGCCAGCTCACCGCTACAGGGCTGGGGCACTGAAGCTTTCTTT	CASSPLQGWGTEAFF
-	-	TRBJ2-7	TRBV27	TGTGCCAGCAGCCCGGGGGCCTACGAGCAGTACTTC	CASSPGAYEQYF
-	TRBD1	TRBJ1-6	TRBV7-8	TGTGCCAGCAGTTCTACAGGGGGCGGGCCCTCCTATAATTCACCCCTCCACTTT	CASSSTGGGPSYNSPLHF
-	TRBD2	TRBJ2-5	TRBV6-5	TGTGCCAGCAGTTTTAGCGGGGGGGCAGGAGAGACCCAGTACTTC	CASSFSGGAGETQYF
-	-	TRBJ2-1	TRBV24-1	TGTGCCACCAGTGAACGACAGCTTGGGAATGAGCAGTTCTTC	CATSERQLGNEQFF
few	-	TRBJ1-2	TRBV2	TGTGCCAGCAGTGCCACCCAGGGTGGCTACACCTTC	CASSATQGGYTF
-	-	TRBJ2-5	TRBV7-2	TGTGCCAGCAGCTTAGTATGGGGGCCGCGGGAGACCCAGTACTTC	CASSLVWGPRETQYF
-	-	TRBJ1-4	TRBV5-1	TGCGCCAGCAGCCCAAGGTCGCTTGGAGGAGGTAATGAAAAACTGTTTTTT	CASSPRSLGGGNEKLFF
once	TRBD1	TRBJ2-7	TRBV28	TGTGCCAGCAGTTTTTACGCAGGGGGACGCGAGCAGTACTTC	CASSFYAGGREQYF
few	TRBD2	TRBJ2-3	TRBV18	TGTGCCAGCTCACCAAGTGGGCTAGCGGGAGCCGATACGCAGTATTTT	CASSPSGLAGADTQYF
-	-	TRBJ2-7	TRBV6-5	TGTGCCAGCAGTAACGGAGTAGGCGAGCAGTACTTC	CASSNGVGEQYF
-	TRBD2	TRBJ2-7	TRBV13	TGTGCCAGCAGCTTAGGGGGCGGGGGGGGCCGGTCCGAGCAGTACTTC	CASSLGGGGGRSEQYF
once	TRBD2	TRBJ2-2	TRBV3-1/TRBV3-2	TGTGCCAGCAGCCCACTAGCGGGAGGGACCGCGGAGCTGTTTTTT	CASSPLAGGTAELFF
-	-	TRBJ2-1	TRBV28	TGTGCCAGCAGTTTATTCCGAGGTGTGCAACCCGAGCAGTTCTTC	CASSLFRGVQPEQFF
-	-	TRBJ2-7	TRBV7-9	TGTGCCAGCAGCTTAGAGGGAGCGACATATACTTACGAGCAGTACTTC	CASSLEGATYTYEQYF
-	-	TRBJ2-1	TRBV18	TGTGCCAGCTCACTCCGAGCCGGTTCCTCCTACAATGAGCAGTTCTTC	CASSLRAGSSYNEQFF
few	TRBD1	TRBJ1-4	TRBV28	TGTGCCAGCAGTTTCGAGAGGGACAGATTCCCAAATGAAAAACTGTTTTTT	CASSFERDRFPNEKLFF
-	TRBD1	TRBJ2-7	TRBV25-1	TGTGCCAGCGAACGGACAGGGGGAAACTACGAGCAGTACTTC	CASERTGGNYEQYF
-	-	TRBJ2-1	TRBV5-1	TGCGCCAGCAGCCCAGGACGGGGATACTCCTACAATGAGCAGTTCTTC	CASSPGRGYSYNEQFF
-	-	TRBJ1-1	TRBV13	TGTGCCAGCAGCTTAGTGGGGGGGCTGTGGACTGAAGCTTTCTTT	CASSLVGGLWTEAFF
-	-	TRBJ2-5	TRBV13	TGTGCCAGCAGCCACCGGGGTGGGGAGACCCAGTACTTC	CASSHRGGETQYF
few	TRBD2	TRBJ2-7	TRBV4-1	TGCGCCAGCAGCCAACTTCTAGCGGGAGGGGACTACGAGCAGTACTTC	CASSQLLAGGDYEQYF
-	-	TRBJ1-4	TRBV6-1	TGTGCCAGCAGTGATGTTGTTGGGGCCGCCTGGGGTGTTGAAAAACTGTTTTTT	CASSDVVGAAWGVEKLFF
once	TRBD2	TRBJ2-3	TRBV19	TGTGCCAGTAGGCGGGGACTAGATACAGATACGCAGTATTTT	CASRRGLDTDTQYF
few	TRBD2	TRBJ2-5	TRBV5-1	TGCGCCAGCAGCTTACTAGCGGGAGGCCCCCAAGAGACCCAGTACTTC	CASSLLAGGPQETQYF
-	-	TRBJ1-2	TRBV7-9	TGTGCCAGCAGCTTACTTCCCGGGAATGGCTACACCTTC	CASSLLPGNGYTF
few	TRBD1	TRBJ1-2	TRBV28	TGTGCCAGCAGCCGCGCGGACAGGGAGTACGGCTACACCTTC	CASSRADREYGYTF
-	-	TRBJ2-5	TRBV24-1	TGTGCCACCAGTGATCCGGGGGTGGAGACCCAGTACTTC	CATSDPGVETQYF
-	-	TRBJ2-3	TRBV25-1	TGTGCCAGCAGTGAATTCCAGTCAAGCACAGATACGCAGTATTTT	CASSEFQSSTDTQYF
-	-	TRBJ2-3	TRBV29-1	TGCAGCGGGGAGACAGGTGGCACAGATACGCAGTATTTT	CSGETGGTDTQYF
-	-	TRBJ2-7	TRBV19	TGTGCCAGTAGTATAGATCGTGTGACAGGGCAGTACTTC	CASSIDRVTGQYF
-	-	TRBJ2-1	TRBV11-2	TGTGCCAGCAGCAGGCTAGGGGGAACAGACAATGAGCAGTTCTTC	CASSRLGGTDNEQFF
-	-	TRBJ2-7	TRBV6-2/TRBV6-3	TGTGCCAGCAGTTACTCGACACACGGGTCGGGAGACGAGCAGTACTTC	CASSYSTHGSGDEQYF
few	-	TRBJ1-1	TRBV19	TGTGCCAGTAGTGGGGTCGAAACGGGAACTGAAGCTTTCTTT	CASSGVETGTEAFF
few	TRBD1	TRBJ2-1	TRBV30	TGTGCCTGGAGGATTCCACAGGGGGCCTACAATGAGCAGTTCTTC	CAWRIPQGAYNEQFF
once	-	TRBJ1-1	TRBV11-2	TGTGCCAGCAGCTTAGATCTAGGCAGGGGTAACACTGAAGCTTTCTTT	CASSLDLGRGNTEAFF
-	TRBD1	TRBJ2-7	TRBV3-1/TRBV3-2	TGTGCCAGCAGCAGAGGACAGGGCCCCTACGAGCAGTACTTC	CASSRGQGPYEQYF
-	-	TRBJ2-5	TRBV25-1	TGTGCCAGCAGTGAGTTACCCGTGGGGCGCGGACAAGAGACCCAGTACTTC	CASSELPVGRGQETQYF
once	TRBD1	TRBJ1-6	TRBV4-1	TGCGCCAGCAGCCAACCTCCGACAGGGCGAGATTCACCCCTCCACTTT	CASSQPPTGRDSPLHF
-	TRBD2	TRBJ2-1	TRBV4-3	TGCGCCAGCAGCCCGAATCCGGCGGGGGGTTACAATGAGCAGTTCTTC	CASSPNPAGGYNEQFF
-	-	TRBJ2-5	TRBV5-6	TGTGCCAGCAGCCGGGGAGAGGCGTGGGGGACCCAGTACTTC	CASSRGEAWGTQYF
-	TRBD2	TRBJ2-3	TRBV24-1	TGTGCCACCAGTGATCTGACTAGCGGGAGGGCGCCAGATACGCAGTATTTT	CATSDLTSGRAPDTQYF
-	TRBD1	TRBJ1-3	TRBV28	TGTGCCAGCAGTTTTTCAGACAGGGCCTTTGGAAACACCATATATTTT	CASSFSDRAFGNTIYF
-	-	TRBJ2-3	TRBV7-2	TGTGCCAGCAGCTTGTGGACCGGGGGCACAGATACGCAGTATTTT	CASSLWTGGTDTQYF